These 22 T cell receptor beta chains were all obtained from the same sample, sequenced in a study of blood T cell repertoires in COVID-19. Here immunoSEQ multiplex PCR was the method, and the copy in TCRdb shows in-frame clones only, minus some. The table records over 45,000 clones, about 70% of them present only once. Sample: peripheral blood. The receptors originated from a woman in her fifties or sixties with active or convalescent COVID-19.

The gene calls are TRBV6-6 and TRBJ1-2; tentative D call: TRBD1 (6 bases). The CDR3 extends over 14 amino acids. V lost 2 bases and J 6 bases, leaving 13 bases between the germline ends. Germline V gene data show CDR1 as MNHNY and CDR2 as SVGAGI (reference sequence). The CDR3, as DNA: TGTGCCAGCAGTTACGGCGGGGGCGTTAATGGCTACACCTTC. The encoded protein is CASSYGGGVNGYTF.

The chain has TRBV12-5 and TRBJ2-1, with D possibly matching TRBD2 (7 bases). CDR1 is LGHNT, CDR2 FRNRAP, per germline. Trimming removed 0 bases at V and 10 bases at J, with 13 bases between. CDR3 length: 14 residues. The CDR3 DNA sequence: TGTGCTAGTGGTTTGGTTGGGGGGGCAGGGGAGCAGTTCTTC. Amino acid sequence: CASGLVGGAGEQFF.

The genes are TRBV2 and TRBJ2-3; 11 bases are a match to TRBD2. J was trimmed by 4 bases and V by 2 bases; bases with no gene match: 2. The CDR3 loop spans 15 amino acids. Germline CDR1 SNHLY, CDR2 FYNNEI. The DNA for the CDR3 is TGTGCCAGCAGTGAAACTAGCGGGAGATCAGATACGCAGTATTTT. Encoded protein: CASSETSGRSDTQYF.

J is TRBJ2-3 and V is TRBV9; the match to TRBD2 covers 7 bases. The germline CDR1 and CDR2 sequences are SGDLS and YYNGEE. This CDR3 comprises 15 residues. With 4 bases clipped from V and 2 bases from J, the junction kept 7 bases outside the gene matches. The CDR3 nucleotides read TGTGCCAGCAGCCCCAGCCGGGACTACACAGATACGCAGTATTTT. Translated: CASSPSRDYTDTQYF.

This clone is deemed medium-sized (0.01 to 0.1%). The V gene is TRBV12-5, the J gene TRBJ2-1; 10 bases match TRBD2. Germline V CDR1 and CDR2: LGHNT, FRNRAP. Trimming at V came to 6 bases and at J to 4 bases, leaving 9 bases not matched to a gene. The CDR3 has 16 residues. The CDR3 DNA reads as TGTGCTAGTGGCCTCGGACTAGCGGAAGGGTACAATGAGCAGTTCTTC. Amino acids: CASGLGLAEGYNEQFF.

The rearrangement uses TRBV29-1 and TRBJ2-3; the match to TRBD2 covers 7 bases. The CDR3 covers 15 residues. Losses at the gene ends were 2 bases for V and 0 bases for J; bases not matched to a gene: 5. CDR1 SQVTM and CDR2 ANQGSEA come from the germline V gene. This CDR3 is CSVETAGFSTDTQYF. In nucleotides, the CDR3 is TGCAGCGTTGAAACAGCGGGATTTAGCACAGATACGCAGTATTTT.

This clone appeared a single time. The V gene is TRBV5-5, the J gene TRBJ2-1; 10 positions agree with TRBD2. The J segment lost 2 bases and the V segment lost 4 bases, leaving 3 bases of the junction unmatched. Per germline, CDR1 SGHKS and CDR2 YYEKEE (reference sequence). CDR3 length: 15 residues. The chain's CDR3 is CASSQGTSAYNEQFF. In nucleotides, the CDR3 is TGTGCCAGCAGCCAAGGGACTAGCGCCTACAATGAGCAGTTCTTC.

The genes are TRBV7-9 and TRBJ2-1; TRBD2 matches at 12 bases. Trimming took 5 bases from V and 13 from J; bases not matched to a gene: 9. The germline V gene encodes CDR1 SEHNR and CDR2 FQNEAQ (reference sequence). This CDR3 region has 14 residues. The CDR3 region is CASSARTSGNVQFF. CDR3 sequence (DNA): TGTGCCAGCAGCGCGCGGACTAGCGGGAATGTTCAGTTCTTC.

The CDR3 spells CASSESGQRDGEQYF. In nucleotides, the CDR3 is TGTGCCAGCAGTGAATCGGGACAAAGGGACGGGGAGCAGTACTTC. The chain uses TRBV2 and TRBJ2-7; possible D gene TRBD1, 6 bases. Trimming shortened V by 2 bases and J by 7 bases, and 18 bases separated the two germline ends. Germline V gives CDR1 SNHLY, CDR2 FYNNEI. The CDR3 is made up of 15 amino acids.

The genes are TRBV9 and TRBJ1-4, with TRBD1 matching over 7 bases. The CDR3 totals 14 residues. Unmatched junction bases numbered 4, after V lost 0 bases and J lost 8 bases. CDR1 is SGDLS, CDR2 YYNGEE, per germline. The CDR3 DNA follows: TGTGCCAGCAGCGTAGGACAGGGTGGGGAAAAACTGTTTTTT. Translation: CASSVGQGGEKLFF.

This chain uses TRBV9 with TRBJ2-3; the D gene is possibly TRBD2 (5 bases). The CDR3 is 15 amino acids. CDR1 is SGDLS, CDR2 YYNGEE, per germline. V lost 0 bases to trimming and J lost 0 bases, with 8 bases between them. Here the CDR3 reads CASSVVGASTDTQYF. The CDR3 DNA reads as TGTGCCAGCAGCGTAGTGGGAGCTAGCACAGATACGCAGTATTTT. The full variable domain, rest sourced from reference TRBV9 and TRBJ2-3, is DSGVTQTPKHLITATGQRVTLRCSPRSGDLSVYWYQQSLDQGLQFLIQYYNGEERAKGNILERFSAQQFPDLHSELNLSSLELGDSALYFCASSVVGASTDTQYFGPGTRLTVL.

The chain joins TRBV27 to TRBJ1-5; no clear D. CDR3 length equals 13 residues. Germline V gene lookup returns CDR1 MNHEY and CDR2 SMNVEV (reference sequence). The germline V and J ends were trimmed by 3 bases and 0 bases, with 3 bases remaining between them. CDR3 protein: CASSFSSNQPQHF. The CDR3 DNA reads TGTGCCAGCAGTTTCTCTAGCAATCAGCCCCAGCATTTT.

The chain couples TRBV11-3 to TRBJ2-3, with 8 positions matching TRBD2. V lost 3 bases to trimming and J lost 5 bases; unmatched junction nucleotides: 4. The CDR3 loop spans 14 amino acids. CDR1 and CDR2 (germline): SGHNT, YENEEA. The CDR3 is CASSLGLGGDTQYF. For the CDR3, the DNA is TGTGCCAGCAGCTTGGGACTAGGTGGAGATACGCAGTATTTT.

This sequence joins TRBV27 and TRBJ2-6, with TRBD2 as a possible D gene (7 bases). CDR1 is MNHEY, CDR2 SMNVEV, per germline (reference sequence). The V end lost 3 bases, the J end lost 3 bases, and 9 bases lay between the germline ends. This CDR3 comprises 15 residues. This CDR3 reads CASSFGGRGANVLTF. As DNA, the CDR3 is TGTGCCAGCAGTTTCGGGGGGCGTGGGGCCAACGTCCTGACTTTC.

The V and J genes are TRBV18 and TRBJ2-3; the D is unclear. The V end was cut by 1 base, the J end by 0 bases, with 5 bases between. Germline CDR1 is KGHSH and CDR2 is LQKENI. The CDR3 has 14 amino acids. CDR3 region: CASSPRASTDTQYF. CDR3 coding DNA: TGTGCCAGCTCACCACGGGCTAGCACAGATACGCAGTATTTT.

This clone was seen just once. This chain connects TRBV10-3 to TRBJ2-5; tentative D call: TRBD2 (5 bases). Looked up from germline, CDR1 is ENHRY and CDR2 is SYGVKD. The CDR3 has 15 residues. V gave up 0 bases and J gave up 5 bases, with 13 bases separating them. The chain's CDR3 is CAISESWGREETQYF. The CDR3 nucleotides are TGTGCCATCAGTGAGTCGTGGGGAAGGGAGGAGACCCAGTACTTC.

The V gene is TRBV6-5, the J gene TRBJ1-5; 7 positions agree with TRBD1. From germline, CDR1 is MNHEY and CDR2 SVGAGI. Trimming removed 4 bases from V and 2 bases from J; junction bases left unmatched: 5. The CDR3 sequence is 15 residues long. In DNA form, the CDR3 reads TGTGCCAGCAGTTGGGACAGTCCAGGCAATCAGCCCCAGCATTTT. Its translation: CASSWDSPGNQPQHF.

V gene TRBV18 combines with J gene TRBJ2-7; D gene unclear. CDR3 length: 12 residues. V was pared by 2 bases and J by 4 bases, with 6 bases between. Germline V lookup: CDR1 KGHSH, CDR2 LQKENI. CDR3 sequence reads: CASSPFQYEQYF. The CDR3 DNA reads TGTGCCAGCTCACCATTCCAGTACGAGCAGTACTTC.

This chain links TRBV7-6 with TRBJ2-1; D perhaps matches TRBD2 (5 bases). Per the germline V gene, CDR1 is SGHVS and CDR2 is FNYEAQ. This CDR3 comprises 13 residues. Trimming stripped 5 bases from V and 5 bases from J, with 10 bases between. CDR3 DNA sequence: TGTGCCAGCAGCGTACTAGAGCACAATGAGCAGTTCTTC. This encodes CASSVLEHNEQFF.

This chain joins TRBV20-1 and TRBJ2-7; the D is unclear. Trimming removed 3 bases at V and 1 base at J, with 16 bases between. CDR3 length: 15 residues. Germline V gene lookup returns CDR1 DFQATT and CDR2 SNEGSKA (reference sequence). The CDR3 DNA sequence: TGCAGTGCTAGTTCGCGGCGTAGTCGGTCCTACGAGCAGTACTTC. Amino acids: CSASSRRSRSYEQYF.

The chain recombines TRBV5-1 with TRBJ1-3; D is undetermined. The CDR3 sequence is 16 residues long. Trimming removed 4 bases from V and 0 bases from J, with 14 bases in between. Germline loops: CDR1 SGHRS, CDR2 YFSETQ. The CDR3: CASSRTDSYSGNTIYF. The CDR3 region has the DNA TGCGCCAGCAGCCGGACGGACTCCTACTCTGGAAACACCATATATTTT.

The chain joins TRBV6-5 to TRBJ1-6, with TRBD1 matching over 7 bases. This CDR3 has 15 amino acids. Germline V gene lookup returns CDR1 MNHEY and CDR2 SVGAGI. V was clipped by 6 bases and J by 7 bases; unmatched bases: 9. As DNA, the CDR3 is TGTGCCAGCAGCCTAACCTACAGGGGCAATTCACCCCTCCACTTT. It specifies CASSLTYRGNSPLHF.